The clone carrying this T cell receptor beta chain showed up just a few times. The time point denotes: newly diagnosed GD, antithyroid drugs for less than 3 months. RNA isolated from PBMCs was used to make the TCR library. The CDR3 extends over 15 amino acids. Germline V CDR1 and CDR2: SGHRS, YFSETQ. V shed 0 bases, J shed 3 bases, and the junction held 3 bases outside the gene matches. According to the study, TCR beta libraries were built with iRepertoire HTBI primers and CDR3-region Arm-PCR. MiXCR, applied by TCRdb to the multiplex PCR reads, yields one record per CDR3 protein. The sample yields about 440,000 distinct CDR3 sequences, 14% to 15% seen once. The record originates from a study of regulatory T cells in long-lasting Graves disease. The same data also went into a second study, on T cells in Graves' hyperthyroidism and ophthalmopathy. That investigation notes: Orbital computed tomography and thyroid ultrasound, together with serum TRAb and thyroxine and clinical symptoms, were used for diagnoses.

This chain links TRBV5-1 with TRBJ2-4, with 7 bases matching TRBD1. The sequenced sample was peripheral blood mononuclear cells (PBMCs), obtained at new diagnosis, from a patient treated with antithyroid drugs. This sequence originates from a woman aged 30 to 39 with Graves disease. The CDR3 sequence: CASSLEGAGKNIQYF. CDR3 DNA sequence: TGCGCCAGCAGCTTGGAGGGGGCTGGCAAAAACATTCAGTACTTC.